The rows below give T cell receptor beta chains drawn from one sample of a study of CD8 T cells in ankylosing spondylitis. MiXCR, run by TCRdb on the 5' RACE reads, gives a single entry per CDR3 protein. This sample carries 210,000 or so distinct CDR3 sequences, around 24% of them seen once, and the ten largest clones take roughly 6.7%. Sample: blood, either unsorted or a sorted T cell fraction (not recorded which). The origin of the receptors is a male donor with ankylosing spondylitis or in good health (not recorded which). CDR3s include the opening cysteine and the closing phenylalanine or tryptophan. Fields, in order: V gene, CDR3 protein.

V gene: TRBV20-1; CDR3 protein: CSARRWETSVSNEQFF
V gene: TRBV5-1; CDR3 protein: CASSQGGARNQPQHF
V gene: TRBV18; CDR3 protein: CASSPETPEGELFF
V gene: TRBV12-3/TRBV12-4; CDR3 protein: CASSLGQTSGRDEQYF
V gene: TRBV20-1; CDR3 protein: CSAISLGRDETQYF
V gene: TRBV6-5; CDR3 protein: CASSYGTSAYNEQFF
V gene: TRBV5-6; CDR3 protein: CASSSTGHRSSYNSPLHF
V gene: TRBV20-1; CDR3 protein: CSTTLSGGGPQHF
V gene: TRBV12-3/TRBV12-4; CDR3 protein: CASSLALRGPYEQYF
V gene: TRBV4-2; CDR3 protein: CASSQDVALAAPPFF